The 8 T cell receptor beta chains listed next were all sequenced from one sample in a study of blood T cell repertoires in COVID-19. Sequencing was performed with immunoSEQ multiplex PCR; in TCRdb, only in-frame clones are kept and a portion is missing. The repertoire holds fewer than 200,000 clones, more than 75% seen once, with approximately 5% in the top ten. Sequencing was performed on peripheral blood. These receptors all stem from a man aged 18 to 29 with COVID-19, enrolled during active disease.

The chain joins TRBV7-9 to TRBJ1-4; 7 bases line up with TRBD1. The CDR3 totals 15 residues. CDR1 is SEHNR, CDR2 FQNEAQ, per germline (reference sequence). Trimming cost V 1 base and J 8 bases; bases outside gene matches: 7. CDR3 bases: TGTGCCAGCAGCTTAGAAGGGCAGGGGGACGAAAAACTGTTTTTT. This sequence encodes CASSLEGQGDEKLFF.

The table lists this clone with a count of one. This sequence joins TRBV19 and TRBJ2-1; 12 bases align to TRBD1. The V gene end was trimmed by 5 bases and the J gene end by 6 bases; junction bases not matched to a gene: 8. The CDR3 is made up of 16 amino acids. CDR1 and CDR2 (germline): LNHDA, SQIVND (reference sequence). The CDR3: CASSPGTGGEFNEQFF. The CDR3 nucleotides read TGTGCCAGTAGTCCCGGGACAGGGGGCGAATTCAATGAGCAGTTCTTC.

This chain joins TRBV29-1 and TRBJ2-2; the match to TRBD1 covers 10 bases. Germline V gene data show CDR1 as SQVTM and CDR2 as ANQGSEA. J was trimmed by 5 bases and V by 3 bases; bases with no gene match: 3. The CDR3 has 14 residues. The CDR3 nucleotides read TGCAGCGTTGATGACAGGGGGCGAACCGGGGAGCTGTTTTTT. Its translation: CSVDDRGRTGELFF.

V usage is TRBV2 and J usage is TRBJ2-1; D is unclear. Trimming took off 5 bases at V and 6 bases at J, with 8 bases between the two ends. Germline CDR1 SNHLY, CDR2 FYNNEI. The CDR3 has 12 residues. The CDR3 coding sequence is TGTGCCAGCAGTCAGACGGGCAATGAGCAGTTCTTC. As protein: CASSQTGNEQFF.

The genes are TRBV20-1 and TRBJ1-5; D is uncertain. Trimming shortened V by 3 bases and J by 9 bases, and 12 bases separated the two germline ends. The germline V gene has CDR1 DFQATT and CDR2 SNEGSKA (reference sequence). This CDR3 has 12 residues. CDR3 in DNA: TGCAGTGCTAGTCTTCCTAAACCGCCCCAGCATTTT. Protein sequence: CSASLPKPPQHF.

The gene calls are TRBV2 and TRBJ2-3; perhaps TRBD1 as D (6 bases). In germline, CDR1 is SNHLY, CDR2 FYNNEI. Trimming pared 6 bases from V and 0 bases from J, leaving 13 bases between. The CDR3 is 15 residues long. The CDR3 loop reads CASRRDIPSTDTQYF. As DNA, the CDR3 is TGTGCCAGCAGGAGGGACATTCCTAGCACAGATACGCAGTATTTT.

The rearrangement joins TRBV12-3 or TRBV12-4 to TRBJ2-3, with unresolved D. Trimming stripped 8 bases from V and 4 bases from J, with 13 bases between. The CDR3 contains 13 residues. CDR3 region: CASLRGPADTQYF. The CDR3 DNA is TGTGCCAGCCTACGAGGCCCCGCAGATACGCAGTATTTT.

The chain is built from TRBV21-1 and TRBJ2-2; the table calls TRBD2, which could not be checked here. TRBV21-1 is flagged as a pseudogene. This CDR3 is built from 16 residues. CDR3 nucleotides: TGTGCCAGCAGCCCTACTAGCGGAACTAACACCGGGGAGCTGTTTTTT. Translated: CASSPTSGTNTGELFF.